Listed below are T cell receptor beta chains from one sample, sequenced in a study of T cell responses to AZD1222 COVID-19 vaccine. This table comes from immunoSEQ multiplex PCR, and its TCRdb copy is limited to in-frame clones, with some not included. Altogether 150,000 or so clones are present, roughly nine tenths being singletons, with the ten largest covering approximately 5.1%. This sample comprised peripheral blood, obtained on day 0 of AZD1222 vaccination. The receptors originated from an adult in good health. Each CDR3 is given with its conserved first and last residue. The order of the fields is CDR3 protein, CDR3 DNA, D gene, CDR3 length, clone size, J gene, V gene. D genes are given only for firm matches. A clone size is listed for some rows: how often the clone was seen (once, few, many), or a class if it is expanded.

CDR3 protein: CASALQALYGYTF
CDR3 DNA: TGTGCCAGCGCACTACAGGCGTTATATGGCTACACCTTC
D gene: NA
CDR3 length: 13
clone size: once
J gene: TRBJ1-2
V gene: TRBV28

CDR3 protein: CASSLSSGRRNEQFF
CDR3 DNA: TGTGCCAGCAGTTTGTCTAGCGGGAGGCGCAATGAGCAGTTCTTC
D gene: TRBD2
CDR3 length: 15
clone size: NA
J gene: TRBJ2-1
V gene: TRBV28

CDR3 protein: CASSRVWREGADTQYF
CDR3 DNA: TGTGCCAGCAGCCGGGTCTGGCGGGAGGGCGCAGATACGCAGTATTTT
D gene: TRBD2
CDR3 length: 16
clone size: NA
J gene: TRBJ2-3
V gene: TRBV11-2

CDR3 protein: CASSRTSGRAREQFF
CDR3 DNA: TGTGCCAGCAGTCGGACTAGCGGGAGGGCCCGGGAGCAGTTCTTC
D gene: TRBD2
CDR3 length: 15
clone size: NA
J gene: TRBJ2-1
V gene: TRBV7-3

CDR3 protein: CASSKGTLNTEAFF
CDR3 DNA: TGTGCCAGCAGCAAAGGGACACTGAACACTGAAGCTTTCTTT
D gene: NA
CDR3 length: 14
clone size: NA
J gene: TRBJ1-1
V gene: TRBV21-1

CDR3 protein: CASSARETGYGYTF
CDR3 DNA: TGTGCCAGTAGTGCCCGGGAAACAGGCTATGGCTACACCTTC
D gene: NA
CDR3 length: 14
clone size: NA
J gene: TRBJ1-2
V gene: TRBV19

CDR3 protein: CASSYSVPVTGELFF
CDR3 DNA: TGTGCCAGCAGTTATAGTGTCCCGGTGACCGGGGAGCTGTTTTTT
D gene: NA
CDR3 length: 15
clone size: NA
J gene: TRBJ2-2
V gene: TRBV6-2/TRBV6-3

CDR3 protein: CASSEDRGSYEQYF
CDR3 DNA: TGTGCCAGCAGCGAAGACAGGGGCTCCTACGAGCAGTACTTC
D gene: TRBD1
CDR3 length: 14
clone size: few
J gene: TRBJ2-7
V gene: TRBV7-6

CDR3 protein: CASSDLKGKLEKLFF
CDR3 DNA: TGTGCCAGCAGTGACTTGAAAGGGAAGTTGGAAAAACTGTTTTTT
D gene: NA
CDR3 length: 15
clone size: NA
J gene: TRBJ1-4
V gene: TRBV25-1

CDR3 protein: CASTHRALTATEAFF
CDR3 DNA: TGTGCCAGCACCCACAGGGCTTTAACGGCCACTGAAGCTTTCTTT
D gene: NA
CDR3 length: 15
clone size: NA
J gene: TRBJ1-1
V gene: TRBV6-5

CDR3 protein: CASSPRTEPNYGYTF
CDR3 DNA: TGTGCCAGCTCACCACGGACGGAACCTAACTATGGCTACACCTTC
D gene: NA
CDR3 length: 15
clone size: few
J gene: TRBJ1-2
V gene: TRBV18

CDR3 protein: CASSLLGQGYGYTF
CDR3 DNA: TGTGCCAGCAGCTTACTTGGACAGGGGTATGGCTACACCTTC
D gene: TRBD1
CDR3 length: 14
clone size: NA
J gene: TRBJ1-2
V gene: TRBV7-2

CDR3 protein: CASSREEGSTDTQYF
CDR3 DNA: TGCGCCAGCAGCAGAGAAGAGGGTAGCACAGATACGCAGTATTTT
D gene: NA
CDR3 length: 15
clone size: NA
J gene: TRBJ2-3
V gene: TRBV5-1

CDR3 protein: CASSFPEGSGEQYF
CDR3 DNA: TGTGCCAGCAGTTTCCCGGAGGGTAGCGGCGAGCAGTACTTC
D gene: NA
CDR3 length: 14
clone size: once
J gene: TRBJ2-7
V gene: TRBV27

CDR3 protein: CASSQPRRGNTEAFF
CDR3 DNA: TGCGCCAGCAGCCAACCCCGGCGGGGGAACACTGAAGCTTTCTTT
D gene: NA
CDR3 length: 15
clone size: NA
J gene: TRBJ1-1
V gene: TRBV4-1

CDR3 protein: CAITGAGEQYF
CDR3 DNA: TGTGCCATCACTGGGGCGGGCGAGCAGTACTTC
D gene: NA
CDR3 length: 11
clone size: NA
J gene: TRBJ2-7
V gene: TRBV10-3

CDR3 protein: CATSRGDGRNEKLFF
CDR3 DNA: TGTGCCACCAGCAGGGGGGACGGACGTAATGAAAAACTGTTTTTT
D gene: NA
CDR3 length: 15
clone size: NA
J gene: TRBJ1-4
V gene: TRBV15

CDR3 protein: CASSQEPGNTIYF
CDR3 DNA: TGTGCCAGCAGCCAAGAACCCGGAAACACCATATATTTT
D gene: NA
CDR3 length: 13
clone size: once
J gene: TRBJ1-3
V gene: TRBV3-1/TRBV3-2

CDR3 protein: CASSPQGTNQPQHF
CDR3 DNA: TGTGCCAGCTCCCCTCAGGGGACTAATCAGCCCCAGCATTTT
D gene: NA
CDR3 length: 14
clone size: NA
J gene: TRBJ1-5
V gene: TRBV18

CDR3 protein: CATSEAGQAAYNEQFF
CDR3 DNA: TGTGCCACCAGTGAAGCAGGACAGGCCGCCTACAATGAGCAGTTCTTC
D gene: TRBD1
CDR3 length: 16
clone size: NA
J gene: TRBJ2-1
V gene: TRBV24-1

CDR3 protein: CASRDRRNEKLFF
CDR3 DNA: TGTGCCAGCAGGGACAGGCGAAATGAAAAACTGTTTTTT
D gene: TRBD1
CDR3 length: 13
clone size: once
J gene: TRBJ1-4
V gene: TRBV7-9

CDR3 protein: CASSPGEKLFF
CDR3 DNA: TGTGCCAGTTCACCAGGGGAAAAACTGTTTTTT
D gene: NA
CDR3 length: 11
clone size: once
J gene: TRBJ1-4
V gene: TRBV6-5

CDR3 protein: CASSGGRNTEAFF
CDR3 DNA: TGTGCCAGCAGTGGGGGACGGAACACTGAAGCTTTCTTT
D gene: NA
CDR3 length: 13
clone size: NA
J gene: TRBJ1-1
V gene: TRBV2

CDR3 protein: CASSLMNEQFF
CDR3 DNA: TGTGCCAGCAGTTTAATGAATGAGCAGTTCTTC
D gene: NA
CDR3 length: 11
clone size: NA
J gene: TRBJ2-1
V gene: TRBV12-3/TRBV12-4

CDR3 protein: CASSQDPRGANTGELFF
CDR3 DNA: TGTGCCAGCAGCCAAGATCCCCGCGGGGCGAACACCGGGGAGCTGTTTTTT
D gene: NA
CDR3 length: 17
clone size: NA
J gene: TRBJ2-2
V gene: TRBV4-2

CDR3 protein: CASSPGQGWGYTF
CDR3 DNA: TGTGCCAGCAGTCCGGGACAGGGGTGGGGCTACACCTTC
D gene: TRBD1
CDR3 length: 13
clone size: NA
J gene: TRBJ1-2
V gene: TRBV12-3/TRBV12-4

CDR3 protein: CASSYQGKVTEAFF
CDR3 DNA: TGTGCCAGCAGCTACCAGGGAAAGGTCACTGAAGCTTTCTTT
D gene: NA
CDR3 length: 14
clone size: NA
J gene: TRBJ1-1
V gene: TRBV6-5

CDR3 protein: CASSLDGPTDTQYF
CDR3 DNA: TGTGCCAGCAGCTTAGATGGCCCGACAGATACGCAGTATTTT
D gene: NA
CDR3 length: 14
clone size: NA
J gene: TRBJ2-3
V gene: TRBV7-2

CDR3 protein: CASSVYRTTNEKLFF
CDR3 DNA: TGTGCCAGCAGCGTCTACAGGACAACTAATGAAAAACTGTTTTTT
D gene: NA
CDR3 length: 15
clone size: NA
J gene: TRBJ1-4
V gene: TRBV5-4

CDR3 protein: CASSLGAGGANIQYF
CDR3 DNA: TGTGCCAGCAGCTTAGGAGCGGGAGGGGCAAACATTCAGTACTTC
D gene: TRBD2
CDR3 length: 15
clone size: NA
J gene: TRBJ2-4
V gene: TRBV7-2

CDR3 protein: CASSLTQNTGELFF
CDR3 DNA: TGTGCCAGCAGTTTAACTCAGAACACCGGGGAGCTGTTTTTT
D gene: NA
CDR3 length: 14
clone size: NA
J gene: TRBJ2-2
V gene: TRBV28

CDR3 protein: CATSDPSGANVLTF
CDR3 DNA: TGTGCCACCAGTGATCCCTCTGGGGCCAACGTCCTGACTTTC
D gene: NA
CDR3 length: 14
clone size: NA
J gene: TRBJ2-6
V gene: TRBV24-1

CDR3 protein: CAWSVTSNQPQHF
CDR3 DNA: TGTGCCTGGAGCGTTACCTCTAATCAGCCCCAGCATTTT
D gene: NA
CDR3 length: 13
clone size: NA
J gene: TRBJ1-5
V gene: TRBV30

CDR3 protein: CASSPDSLQSPLHF
CDR3 DNA: TGTGCCAGCAGCCCCGACAGTCTTCAGTCACCCCTCCACTTT
D gene: NA
CDR3 length: 14
clone size: NA
J gene: TRBJ1-6
V gene: TRBV7-3

CDR3 protein: CASSRQGAVDTEAFF
CDR3 DNA: TGTGCCAGCAGTCGACAGGGGGCCGTAGACACTGAAGCTTTCTTT
D gene: TRBD1
CDR3 length: 15
clone size: NA
J gene: TRBJ1-1
V gene: TRBV28

CDR3 protein: CSAVGNQPQHF
CDR3 DNA: TGCAGTGCTGTGGGCAATCAGCCCCAGCATTTT
D gene: NA
CDR3 length: 11
clone size: NA
J gene: TRBJ1-5
V gene: TRBV20-1

CDR3 protein: CASSQRDRTEAFF
CDR3 DNA: TGTGCCAGTAGTCAAAGGGACAGAACTGAAGCTTTCTTT
D gene: TRBD1
CDR3 length: 13
clone size: NA
J gene: TRBJ1-1
V gene: TRBV19

CDR3 protein: CASRRGSSNQPQHF
CDR3 DNA: TGTGCCAGCAGGAGGGGATCGAGCAATCAGCCCCAGCATTTT
D gene: NA
CDR3 length: 14
clone size: NA
J gene: TRBJ1-5
V gene: TRBV6-5

CDR3 protein: CASSLWAQYTGELFF
CDR3 DNA: TGTGCCAGCAGCTTATGGGCCCAATACACCGGGGAGCTGTTTTTT
D gene: NA
CDR3 length: 15
clone size: NA
J gene: TRBJ2-2
V gene: TRBV7-2

CDR3 protein: CASSRQTGGSTGELFF
CDR3 DNA: TGTGCCAGCAGTCGACAGACGGGGGGGAGCACCGGGGAGCTGTTTTTT
D gene: TRBD2
CDR3 length: 16
clone size: NA
J gene: TRBJ2-2
V gene: TRBV28

CDR3 protein: CASSLGTGNEQFF
CDR3 DNA: TGTGCCAGCAGCTTAGGTACGGGCAATGAGCAGTTCTTC
D gene: NA
CDR3 length: 13
clone size: few
J gene: TRBJ2-1
V gene: TRBV7-9

CDR3 protein: CAWSVRPGGGSMNTEAFF
CDR3 DNA: TGTGCCTGGAGTGTACGTCCGGGTGGGGGTTCAATGAACACTGAAGCTTTCTTT
D gene: NA
CDR3 length: 18
clone size: NA
J gene: TRBJ1-1
V gene: TRBV30

CDR3 protein: CASSPTEGPGRSGGYTF
CDR3 DNA: TGTGCCAGCAGCCCCACAGAGGGGCCTGGGCGGTCGGGTGGCTACACCTTC
D gene: NA
CDR3 length: 17
clone size: few
J gene: TRBJ1-2
V gene: TRBV7-9

CDR3 protein: CATSDLVEGYTDTQYF
CDR3 DNA: TGTGCCACCAGTGATTTGGTAGAGGGGTACACAGATACGCAGTATTTT
D gene: NA
CDR3 length: 16
clone size: once
J gene: TRBJ2-3
V gene: TRBV24-1

CDR3 protein: CASSYRARTAVPNQPQHF
CDR3 DNA: TGTGCCAGCAGTTACAGGGCTCGGACAGCCGTACCCAATCAGCCCCAGCATTTT
D gene: NA
CDR3 length: 18
clone size: few
J gene: TRBJ1-5
V gene: TRBV6-2/TRBV6-3

CDR3 protein: CASSETESGANVLTF
CDR3 DNA: TGTGCCAGCAGCGAGACAGAGTCTGGGGCCAACGTCCTGACTTTC
D gene: NA
CDR3 length: 15
clone size: NA
J gene: TRBJ2-6
V gene: TRBV7-9

CDR3 protein: CASSEGLANTGELFF
CDR3 DNA: TGTGCCAGCAGCGAAGGGCTAGCGAACACCGGGGAGCTGTTTTTT
D gene: NA
CDR3 length: 15
clone size: NA
J gene: TRBJ2-2
V gene: TRBV2

CDR3 protein: CASSQNLAPYEQYF
CDR3 DNA: TGTGCCAGCAGTCAAAATCTAGCTCCCTACGAGCAGTACTTC
D gene: NA
CDR3 length: 14
clone size: NA
J gene: TRBJ2-7
V gene: TRBV28

CDR3 protein: CAAAGRNSYEQYF
CDR3 DNA: TGTGCGGCAGCGGGCAGGAACTCCTACGAGCAGTACTTC
D gene: NA
CDR3 length: 13
clone size: NA
J gene: TRBJ2-7
V gene: TRBV10-3